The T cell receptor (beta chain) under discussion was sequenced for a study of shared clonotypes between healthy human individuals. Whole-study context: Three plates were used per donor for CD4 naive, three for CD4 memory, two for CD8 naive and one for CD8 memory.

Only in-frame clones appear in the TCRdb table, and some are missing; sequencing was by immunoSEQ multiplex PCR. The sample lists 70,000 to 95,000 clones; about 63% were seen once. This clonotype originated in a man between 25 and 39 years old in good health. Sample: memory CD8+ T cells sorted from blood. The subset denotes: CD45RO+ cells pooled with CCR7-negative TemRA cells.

The CDR3 is CATSRDQQPTDTQYF. For the CDR3, the DNA is TGTGCCACCAGCAGAGATCAACAGCCCACAGATACGCAGTATTTT. The J gene is TRBJ2-3, the V gene TRBV15; D not certain. The CDR3 covers 15 residues. V was shortened by 0 bases and J by 2 bases, with 9 bases between the two germline ends. Germline lookup yields CDR1 LNHNV and CDR2 YYDKDF (reference sequence).